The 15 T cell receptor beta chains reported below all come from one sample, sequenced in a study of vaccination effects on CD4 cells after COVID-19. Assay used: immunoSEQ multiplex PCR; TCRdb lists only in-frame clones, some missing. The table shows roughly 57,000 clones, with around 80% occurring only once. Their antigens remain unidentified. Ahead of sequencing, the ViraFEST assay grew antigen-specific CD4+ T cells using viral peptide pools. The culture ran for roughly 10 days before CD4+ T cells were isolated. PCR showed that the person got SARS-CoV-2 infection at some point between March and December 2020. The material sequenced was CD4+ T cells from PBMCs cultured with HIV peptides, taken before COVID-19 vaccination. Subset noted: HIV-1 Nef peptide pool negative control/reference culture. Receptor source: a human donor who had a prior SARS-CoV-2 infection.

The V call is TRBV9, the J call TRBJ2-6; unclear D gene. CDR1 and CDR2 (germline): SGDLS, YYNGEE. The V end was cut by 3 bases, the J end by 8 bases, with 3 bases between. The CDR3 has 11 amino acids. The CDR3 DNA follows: TGTGCCAGCAGCGCCCCCAACGTCCTGACTTTC. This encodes CASSAPNVLTF.

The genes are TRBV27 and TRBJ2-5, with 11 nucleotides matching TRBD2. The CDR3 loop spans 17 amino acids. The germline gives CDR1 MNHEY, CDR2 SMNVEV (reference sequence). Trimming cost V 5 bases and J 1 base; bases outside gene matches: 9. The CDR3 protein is CASSLRPGLAAQETQYF. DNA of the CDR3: TGTGCCAGCAGTCTCAGACCGGGACTAGCGGCCCAAGAGACCCAGTACTTC.

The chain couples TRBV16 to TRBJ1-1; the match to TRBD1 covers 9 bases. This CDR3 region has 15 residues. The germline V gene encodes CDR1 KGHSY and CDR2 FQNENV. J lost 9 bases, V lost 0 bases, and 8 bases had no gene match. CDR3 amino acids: CASSQSDRGSGKAFF. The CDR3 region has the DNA TGTGCCAGCAGCCAATCGGACAGGGGTTCGGGGAAAGCTTTCTTT.

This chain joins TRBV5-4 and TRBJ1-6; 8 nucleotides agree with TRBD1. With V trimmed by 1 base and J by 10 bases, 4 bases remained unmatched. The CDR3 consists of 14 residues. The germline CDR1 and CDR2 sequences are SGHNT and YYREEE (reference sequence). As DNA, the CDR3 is TGTGCCAGCAGCTTGCAGGGGGCTGGGTCACCCCTCCACTTT. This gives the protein CASSLQGAGSPLHF.

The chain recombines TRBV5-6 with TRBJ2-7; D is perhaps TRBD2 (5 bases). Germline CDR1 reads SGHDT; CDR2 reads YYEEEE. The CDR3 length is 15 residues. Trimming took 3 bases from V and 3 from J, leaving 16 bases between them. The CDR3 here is CASSSGPGSGYEQYF. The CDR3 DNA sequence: TGTGCCAGCAGCTCGGGCCCGGGGTCGGGCTACGAGCAGTACTTC.

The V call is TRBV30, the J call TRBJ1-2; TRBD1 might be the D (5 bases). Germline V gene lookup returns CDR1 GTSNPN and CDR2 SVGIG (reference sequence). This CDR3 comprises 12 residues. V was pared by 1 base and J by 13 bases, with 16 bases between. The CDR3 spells CAWSEDVGACTF. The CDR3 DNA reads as TGTGCCTGGAGTGAAGATGTTGGGGCCTGCACCTTC.

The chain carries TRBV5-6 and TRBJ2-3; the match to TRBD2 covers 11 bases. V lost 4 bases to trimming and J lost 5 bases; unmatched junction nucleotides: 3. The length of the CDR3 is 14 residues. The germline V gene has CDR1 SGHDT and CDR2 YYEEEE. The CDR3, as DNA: TGTGCCAGCAGCATCGGACTAGCGGGAGATACGCAGTATTTT. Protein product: CASSIGLAGDTQYF.

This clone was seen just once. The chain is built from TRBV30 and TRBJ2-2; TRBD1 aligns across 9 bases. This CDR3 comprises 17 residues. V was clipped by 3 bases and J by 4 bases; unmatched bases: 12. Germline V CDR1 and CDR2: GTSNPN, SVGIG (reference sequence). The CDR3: CAWRRTWGQGITGELFF. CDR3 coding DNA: TGTGCCTGGAGACGTACTTGGGGACAGGGTATCACCGGGGAGCTGTTTTTT.

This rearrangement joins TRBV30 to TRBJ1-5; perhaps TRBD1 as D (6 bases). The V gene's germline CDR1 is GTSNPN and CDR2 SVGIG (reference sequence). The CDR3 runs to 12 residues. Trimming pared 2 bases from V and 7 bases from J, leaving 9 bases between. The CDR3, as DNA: TGTGCCTGGAGTTCAGGGGAACAGCCCCAGCATTTT. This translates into CAWSSGEQPQHF. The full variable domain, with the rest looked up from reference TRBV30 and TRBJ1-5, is SQTIHQWPATLVQPVGSPLSLECTVEGTSNPNLYWYRQAAGRGLQLLFYSVGIGQISSEVPQNLSASRPQDRQFILSSKKLLLSDSGFYLCAWSSGEQPQHFGDGTRLSIL.

The CDR3, as DNA: TGTGCCAGCAGCGTAGTCCCCCAGTTAGAGCAGTTCTTC. Its protein is CASSVVPQLEQFF. V usage is TRBV9 and J usage is TRBJ2-1; D unclear. CDR1 and CDR2 (germline): SGDLS, YYNGEE. Trimming cost V 0 bases and J 10 bases, with 11 bases left between them. The CDR3 covers 13 residues. The entire variable domain, with the rest obtained from reference TRBV9 and TRBJ2-1, is as follows: DSGVTQTPKHLITATGQRVTLRCSPRSGDLSVYWYQQSLDQGLQFLIQYYNGEERAKGNILERFSAQQFPDLHSELNLSSLELGDSALYFCASSVVPQLEQFFGPGTRLTVL.

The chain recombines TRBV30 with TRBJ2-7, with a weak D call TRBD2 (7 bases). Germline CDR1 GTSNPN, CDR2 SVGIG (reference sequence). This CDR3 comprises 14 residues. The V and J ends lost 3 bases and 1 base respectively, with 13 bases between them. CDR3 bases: TGTGCCTGGAGCCCTGGGGGGGCGTCCTACGAGCAGTACTTC. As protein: CAWSPGGASYEQYF.

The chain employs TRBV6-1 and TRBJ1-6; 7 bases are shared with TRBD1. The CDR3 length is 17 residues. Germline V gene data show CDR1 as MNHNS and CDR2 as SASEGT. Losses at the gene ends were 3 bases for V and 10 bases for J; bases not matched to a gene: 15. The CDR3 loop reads CASSELSSGQSRSPLHF. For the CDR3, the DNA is TGTGCCAGCAGTGAGTTGAGCTCGGGACAGAGTCGCTCACCCCTCCACTTT.

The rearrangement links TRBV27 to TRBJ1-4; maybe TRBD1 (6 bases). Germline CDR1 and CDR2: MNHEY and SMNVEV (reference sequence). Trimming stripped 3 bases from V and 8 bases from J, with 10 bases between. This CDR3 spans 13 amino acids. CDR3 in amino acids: CASSLGGKEKLFF. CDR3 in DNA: TGTGCCAGCAGTTTGGGGGGCAAGGAAAAACTGTTTTTT.

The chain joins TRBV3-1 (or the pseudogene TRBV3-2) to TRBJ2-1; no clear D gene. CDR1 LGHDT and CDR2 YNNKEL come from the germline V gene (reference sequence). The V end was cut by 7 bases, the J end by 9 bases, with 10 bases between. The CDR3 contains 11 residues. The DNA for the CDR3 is TGTGCCAGCATGACCGACGGTGAGCAGTTCTTC. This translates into CASMTDGEQFF.

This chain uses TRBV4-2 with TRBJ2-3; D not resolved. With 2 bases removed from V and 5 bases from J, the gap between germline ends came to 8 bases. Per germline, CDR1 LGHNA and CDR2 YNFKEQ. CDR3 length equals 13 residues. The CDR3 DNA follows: TGTGCCAGCAGCCAACGTTCAGGAGATACGCAGTATTTT. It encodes CASSQRSGDTQYF.